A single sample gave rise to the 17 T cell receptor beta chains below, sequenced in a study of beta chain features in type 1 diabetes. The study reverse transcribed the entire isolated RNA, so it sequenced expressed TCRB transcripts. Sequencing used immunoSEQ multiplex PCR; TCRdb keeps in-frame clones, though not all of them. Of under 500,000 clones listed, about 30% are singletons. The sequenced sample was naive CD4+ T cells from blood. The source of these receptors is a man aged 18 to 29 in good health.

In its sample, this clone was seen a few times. The CDR3 coding sequence is TGCAGCGTTGCGGGTAGCGGGAGTCTGACAGATACGCAGTATTTT. As protein: CSVAGSGSLTDTQYF. The chain couples TRBV29-1 to TRBJ2-3; 9 bases agree with TRBD2. The CDR3 totals 15 residues. Trimming removed 4 bases from V and 3 bases from J; junction bases left unmatched: 8. The germline V gene encodes CDR1 SQVTM and CDR2 ANQGSEA.

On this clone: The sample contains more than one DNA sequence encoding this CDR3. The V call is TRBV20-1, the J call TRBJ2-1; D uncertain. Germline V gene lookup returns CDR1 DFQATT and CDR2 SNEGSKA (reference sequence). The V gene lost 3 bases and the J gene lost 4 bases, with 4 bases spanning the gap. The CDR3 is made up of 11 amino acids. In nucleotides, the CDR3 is TGCAGTGCTAGTCTGTACAATGAGCAGTTCTTC. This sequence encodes CSASLYNEQFF.

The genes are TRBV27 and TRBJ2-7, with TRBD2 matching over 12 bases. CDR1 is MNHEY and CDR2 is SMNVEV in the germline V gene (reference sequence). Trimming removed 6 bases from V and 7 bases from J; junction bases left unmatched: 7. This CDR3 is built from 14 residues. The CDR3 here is CASSPLGLAGEQYF. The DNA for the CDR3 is TGTGCCAGCAGCCCACTTGGACTAGCGGGGGAGCAGTACTTC.

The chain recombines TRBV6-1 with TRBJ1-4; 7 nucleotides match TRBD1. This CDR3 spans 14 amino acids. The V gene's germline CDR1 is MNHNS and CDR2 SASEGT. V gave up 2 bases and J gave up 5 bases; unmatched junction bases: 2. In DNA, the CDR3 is TGTGCCAGCAGTGAAATGACAGGGAATGAAAAACTGTTTTTT. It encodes CASSEMTGNEKLFF.

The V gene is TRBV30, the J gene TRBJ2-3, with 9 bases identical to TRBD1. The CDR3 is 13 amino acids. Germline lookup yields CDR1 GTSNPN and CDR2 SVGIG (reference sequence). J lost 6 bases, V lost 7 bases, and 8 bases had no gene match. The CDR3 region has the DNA TGTGCCTATTCCGGGACAGGGAGGGATACGCAGTATTTT. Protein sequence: CAYSGTGRDTQYF.

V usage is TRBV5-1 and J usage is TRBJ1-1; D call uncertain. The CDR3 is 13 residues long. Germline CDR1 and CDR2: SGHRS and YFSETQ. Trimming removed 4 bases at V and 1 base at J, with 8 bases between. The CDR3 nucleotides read TGCGCCAGCAGCGTGCAAGAGAACACTGAAGCTTTCTTT. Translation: CASSVQENTEAFF.

The CDR3 loop reads CAWSSWGTGGPGGYTF. The CDR3 coding sequence is TGTGCCTGGAGCTCATGGGGGACAGGGGGCCCGGGAGGCTACACCTTC. V usage is TRBV30 and J usage is TRBJ1-2; TRBD1 agrees at 12 bases. The germline CDR1 and CDR2 sequences are GTSNPN and SVGIG (reference sequence). The CDR3 is 16 residues long. The V and J ends lost 3 bases and 8 bases, in that order; junction bases with no gene match: 13.

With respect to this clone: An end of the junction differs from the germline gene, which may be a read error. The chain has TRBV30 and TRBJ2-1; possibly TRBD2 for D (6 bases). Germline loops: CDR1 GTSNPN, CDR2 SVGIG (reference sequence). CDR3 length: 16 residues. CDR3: CAWMGGGPYSYNEQFF. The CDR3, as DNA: TGTGCTTGGATGGGAGGAGGCCCCTACTCCTACAATGAGCAGTTCTTC.

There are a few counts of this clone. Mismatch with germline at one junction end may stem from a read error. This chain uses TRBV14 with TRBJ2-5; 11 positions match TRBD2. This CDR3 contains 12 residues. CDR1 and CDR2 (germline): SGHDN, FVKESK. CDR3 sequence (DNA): TGTGCCAGCAGCCTAACTAGCGGGGGCTTGAACTTC. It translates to CASSLTSGGLNF.

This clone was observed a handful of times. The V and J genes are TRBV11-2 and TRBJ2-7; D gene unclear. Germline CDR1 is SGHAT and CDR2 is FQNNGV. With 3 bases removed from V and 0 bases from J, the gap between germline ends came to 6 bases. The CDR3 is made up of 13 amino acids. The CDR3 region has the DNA TGTGCCAGCAGCTTTCTAAGCTCCTACGAGCAGTACTTC. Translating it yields CASSFLSSYEQYF.

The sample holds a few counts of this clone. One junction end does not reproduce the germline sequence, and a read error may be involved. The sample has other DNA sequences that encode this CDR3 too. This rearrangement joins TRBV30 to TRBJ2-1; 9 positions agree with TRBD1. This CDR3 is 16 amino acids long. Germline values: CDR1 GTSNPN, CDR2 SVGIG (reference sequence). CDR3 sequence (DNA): TGTGCCTGGAGTGTAAAGAGGTCTAGGGGACAGGGTGGGTTGGTCTTC. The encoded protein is CAWSVKRSRGQGGLVF.

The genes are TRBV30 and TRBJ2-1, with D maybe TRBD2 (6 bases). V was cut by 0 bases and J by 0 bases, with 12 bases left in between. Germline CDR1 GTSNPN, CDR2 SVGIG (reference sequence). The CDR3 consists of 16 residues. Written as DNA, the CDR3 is TGTGCCTGGAGTGTACTTGCGGGGTCCTCCTACAATGAGCAGTTCTTC. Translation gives CAWSVLAGSSYNEQFF.

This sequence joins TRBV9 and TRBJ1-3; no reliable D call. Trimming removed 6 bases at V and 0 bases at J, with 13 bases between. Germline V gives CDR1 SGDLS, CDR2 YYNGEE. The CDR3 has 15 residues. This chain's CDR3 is CASNDVGYSGNTIYF. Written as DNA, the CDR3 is TGTGCCAGCAACGACGTGGGCTACTCTGGAAACACCATATATTTT.

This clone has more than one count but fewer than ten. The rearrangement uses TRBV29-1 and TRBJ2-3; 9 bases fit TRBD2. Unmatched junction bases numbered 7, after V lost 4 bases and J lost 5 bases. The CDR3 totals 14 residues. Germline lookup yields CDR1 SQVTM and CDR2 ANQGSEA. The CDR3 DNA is TGCAGCGTTGTCCCGGGACTAGCCGAAGATACGCAGTATTTT. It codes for CSVVPGLAEDTQYF.

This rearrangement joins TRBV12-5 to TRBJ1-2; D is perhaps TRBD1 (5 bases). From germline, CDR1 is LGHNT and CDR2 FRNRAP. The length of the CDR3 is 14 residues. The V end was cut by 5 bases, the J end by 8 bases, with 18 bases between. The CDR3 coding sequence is TGTGCTAGTGGTCCCGGGACCAGTCCCGAGGGCTACACCTTC. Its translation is CASGPGTSPEGYTF.

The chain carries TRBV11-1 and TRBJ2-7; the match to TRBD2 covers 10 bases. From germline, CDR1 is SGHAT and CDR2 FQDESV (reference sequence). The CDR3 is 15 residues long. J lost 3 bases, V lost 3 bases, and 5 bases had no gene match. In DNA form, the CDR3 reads TGTGCCAGCAGCTTGAGCGGGAGGGCACACTACGAGCAGTACTTC. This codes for CASSLSGRAHYEQYF.

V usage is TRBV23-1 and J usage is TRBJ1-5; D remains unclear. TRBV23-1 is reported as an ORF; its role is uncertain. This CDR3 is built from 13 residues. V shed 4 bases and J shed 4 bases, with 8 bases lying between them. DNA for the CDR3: TGCGCCAGCAGTCCGCGCAAAAATCAGCCCCAGCATTTT. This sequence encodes CASSPRKNQPQHF.